This paragraph covers one TCR beta chain sequence. This entry is derived from a study of blood T cell repertoires in COVID-19. Study-wide context: Acute and convalescent COVID-19 samples came from the United States, Italy and Spain. T cells, B-cell-depleted T cells, or PBMCs provided the cDNA or gDNA that served as material.

Authors' data handling: Reference gene primer amplification gave nucleated cell count estimates. The protocol was immunoSEQ multiplex PCR, while the TCRdb copy is restricted to in-frame clones and leaves out a portion. Clone size and the V and J calls come from that table; the DNA yielded D and trimming. The table lists 50,000 to 75,000 clones, around 77% of them singletons. Germline values: CDR1 SGHRS, CDR2 YFSETQ. V lost 0 bases to trimming and J lost 6 bases; unmatched junction nucleotides: 8. This CDR3 region has 16 residues. The clonotype was recovered from a man at least 80 years old with active or convalescent COVID-19. The sequenced material came from peripheral blood. The chain combines TRBV5-1 with TRBJ2-7, with TRBD1 identical over 11 bases. In nucleotides, the CDR3 is TGCGCCAGCAGCTTGGGGACCCCCGGGACAGGGGGCGAGCAGTACTTC. Translated: CASSLGTPGTGGEQYF.